These 27 T cell receptor beta chains share one sample of origin, sequenced in a study of regulatory T cells in long-lasting Graves disease. Combining iRepertoire HTBI primers with Arm-PCR of CDR3 regions, the authors built TCR beta libraries. TCRdb reprocessed the multiplex PCR reads with MiXCR, giving one entry per CDR3 protein. Among some 370,000 distinct CDR3 sequences listed, less than 25% were seen once. Time point denoted: persistent/refractory GD, antithyroid drugs over 5 years with positive TRAb. Extracted PBMC RNA gave rise to the TCR library. The sample here was peripheral blood mononuclear cells (PBMCs), taken when the disease was refractory, from a patient treated with antithyroid drugs. These receptors all come from a female donor with Graves disease.

This clonotype was detected many times. The CDR3 here is CSALRLIAGSYEQYF. The CDR3 DNA reads TGCAGTGCTCTCCGTTTGATAGCGGGGTCCTACGAGCAGTACTTC. The chain has TRBV20-1 and TRBJ2-7, with 8 bases aligning to TRBD2. Trimming took 5 bases from V and 1 from J; bases not matched to a gene: 10. The CDR3 is 15 residues long. The V gene's germline CDR1 is DFQATT and CDR2 SNEGSKA (reference sequence).

This clonotype was recorded many times. V and J are TRBV20-1 and TRBJ2-5; 7 nucleotides line up with TRBD2. The CDR3 loop spans 13 amino acids. J was trimmed by 2 bases and V by 3 bases; bases with no gene match: 3. The V gene's germline CDR1 is DFQATT and CDR2 SNEGSKA (reference sequence). CDR3 sequence (DNA): TGCAGTGCTAGGTGGGAGGGGCAAGAGACCCAGTACTTC. It translates to CSARWEGQETQYF.

CDR3 nucleotides: TGTGCCAGTAGAACAGGGTCGGGTCAGCCCCAGCATTTT. It codes for CASRTGSGQPQHF. The chain combines TRBV19 with TRBJ1-5, with TRBD1 as a possible D gene (6 bases). V gave up 6 bases and J gave up 6 bases, with 12 bases separating them. The V gene's germline CDR1 is LNHDA and CDR2 SQIVND (reference sequence). This CDR3 has 13 amino acids.

A few counts support this clonotype. The gene calls are TRBV10-3 and TRBJ2-2; no clear D gene. Trimming cost V 2 bases and J 4 bases, with 5 bases left between them. From germline, CDR1 is ENHRY and CDR2 SYGVKD. This CDR3 spans 13 amino acids. CDR3 bases: TGTGCCATCAGTGAGCGCACCACCGGGGAGCTGTTTTTT. Amino acids: CAISERTTGELFF.

Concerning this clonotype itself: At one boundary the junction diverges from the germline segment, which might be a read error. The CDR3 spells CANSLGGGYEQYF. The CDR3 DNA is TGTGCCAACAGTTTAGGGGGAGGCTACGAGCAGTACTTC. The chain couples TRBV28 to TRBJ2-7; D might be TRBD1 or TRBD2, each matching 6 bases. Germline values: CDR1 MDHEN, CDR2 SYDVKM. The CDR3 is 13 amino acids.

This clonotype was seen many times. The genes are TRBV3-1 and TRBJ2-5, with D perhaps matching TRBD2 (6 bases). The CDR3 totals 16 residues. Per the germline V gene, CDR1 is LGHDT and CDR2 is YNNKEL (reference sequence). V shed 1 base and J shed 3 bases, with 15 bases lying between them. CDR3 residues: CASSQVAGAGKETQYF. The CDR3 bases are TGTGCCAGCAGCCAAGTGGCCGGCGCGGGGAAAGAGACCCAGTACTTC.

The V gene is TRBV7-9, the J gene TRBJ2-5; 7 bases are shared with TRBD1. The germline CDR1 and CDR2 sequences are SEHNR and FQNEAQ (reference sequence). The CDR3 contains 15 residues. Trimming cost V 1 base and J 0 bases; bases outside gene matches: 2. DNA of the CDR3: TGTGCCAGCAGCTTAGAGGGACAGCACCAAGAGACCCAGTACTTC. This encodes CASSLEGQHQETQYF.

This clonotype has a count of ten or more. CDR3 sequence reads: CASSRQGLETQYF. CDR3 nucleotide sequence: TGTGCCAGCAGCCGACAGGGGTTGGAGACCCAGTACTTC. The rearrangement uses TRBV12-3 or TRBV12-4 and TRBJ2-5, with TRBD1 identical over 8 bases. The trim removed 6 bases at V and 5 bases at J, leaving 5 bases unmatched. This CDR3 has 13 residues.

There are a few counts of this clonotype. The rearrangement joins TRBV10-3 to TRBJ2-1, with 13 bases matching TRBD2. Per germline, CDR1 ENHRY and CDR2 SYGVKD. V shed 6 bases, J shed 9 bases, and the junction held 17 bases outside the gene matches. The CDR3 has 18 residues. The CDR3 loop is CAISEVLWTSGSWGEQFF. The CDR3 DNA reads TGTGCCATCAGCGAAGTTCTTTGGACTAGCGGGAGTTGGGGTGAGCAGTTCTTC.

This clonotype showed up many times. The CDR3 bases are TGCAGTGCCCGAGGGACAGCGGTATATGGCTACACCTTC. This sequence encodes CSARGTAVYGYTF. The J gene is TRBJ1-2, the V gene TRBV20-1, with TRBD1 matching over 7 bases. CDR3 length: 13 residues. The germline V gene has CDR1 DFQATT and CDR2 SNEGSKA (reference sequence). The junction had 9 bases not matched to a gene; V was cut back by 6 bases and J by 5 bases.

V gene TRBV7-9 combines with J gene TRBJ1-2; D possibly corresponds to TRBD1 (5 bases). The V end lost 5 bases, the J end lost 5 bases, and 12 bases lay between the germline ends. Germline CDR1 is SEHNR and CDR2 is FQNEAQ (reference sequence). The CDR3 covers 13 residues. CDR3 sequence: CASSATEPYGYTF. The CDR3 nucleotides read TGTGCCAGCAGCGCGACAGAGCCATATGGCTACACCTTC.

The rearrangement joins TRBV7-9 to TRBJ2-7, with D possibly matching TRBD2 (6 bases). Germline V gene lookup returns CDR1 SEHNR and CDR2 FQNEAQ (reference sequence). V was clipped by 1 base and J by 3 bases, with 13 bases between them. This CDR3 has 15 residues. CDR3 DNA sequence: TGTGCCAGCAGCTTAGATAGCGGCCAGGGCTACGAGCAGTACTTC. This encodes CASSLDSGQGYEQYF.

This clonotype was seen more than once but under ten times. The chain carries TRBV7-2 and TRBJ2-7, with TRBD2 matching over 9 bases. This CDR3 is 15 amino acids long. The V gene end was trimmed by 2 bases and the J gene end by 3 bases; junction bases not matched to a gene: 5. Germline V gene sequence: CDR1 SGHTA, CDR2 FQGNSA. The CDR3 protein is CASSLISSGNYEQYF. The CDR3 nucleotides are TGTGCCAGCAGCTTAATTTCTAGCGGGAACTACGAGCAGTACTTC.

The chain joins TRBV4-2 to TRBJ2-5; TRBD2 matches 16 bases. CDR3 length: 16 residues. CDR1 and CDR2 (germline): LGHNA, YNFKEQ. The junction had 1 base not matched to a gene; V was cut back by 1 base and J by 5 bases. The CDR3 coding sequence is TGTGCCAGCAGCCAAGGGGGACTAGCGGGAGGGGAGACCCAGTACTTC. Its protein is CASSQGGLAGGETQYF.

This clonotype was seen only a few times. The chain uses TRBV13 and TRBJ1-1, with D possibly matching TRBD1 (5 bases). In germline, CDR1 is PRHDT, CDR2 FYEKMQ (reference sequence). Trimming took off 0 bases at V and 4 bases at J, with 9 bases between the two ends. This CDR3 region has 14 residues. CDR3 region: CASSLGRQSTEAFF. The DNA for the CDR3 is TGTGCCAGCAGCTTAGGCCGACAGAGCACTGAAGCTTTCTTT.

The chain employs TRBV25-1 and TRBJ2-7; TRBD2 matches 7 bases. The V segment lost 11 bases and the J segment 2 bases; nucleotides outside the gene matches: 21. CDR1 and CDR2 from the germline V gene are MGHDK and SYGVNS. The CDR3 consists of 17 residues. CDR3 bases: TGTGCCCCTCTGGTCCTCCGGGGCGGGGGAGACCCCTACGAGCAGTACTTC. It is translated as CAPLVLRGGGDPYEQYF.

The rearrangement joins TRBV4-1 to TRBJ2-5; 7 bases fit TRBD2. After removal of 1 base from V and 3 bases from J, the junction contained 11 bases not matched to a gene. Germline V gene sequence: CDR1 MGHRA, CDR2 YSYEKL. The CDR3 consists of 17 residues. CDR3 amino acids: CASSQASTGGMEETQYF. CDR3 DNA: TGCGCCAGCAGCCAAGCCTCAACGGGGGGAATGGAAGAGACCCAGTACTTC.

This clonotype was counted a few times. V gene TRBV4-3 combines with J gene TRBJ2-5; D is possibly TRBD2 (7 bases). This CDR3 spans 15 amino acids. Between the trimmed V and J ends, which lost 0 bases and 5 bases, there was a span of 13 bases. Germline loops: CDR1 LGHNA, CDR2 YSLEER. This CDR3 reads CASSQDRGGWETQYF. CDR3 sequence (DNA): TGCGCCAGCAGCCAAGATCGCGGGGGCTGGGAGACCCAGTACTTC.

At least ten counts were recorded for this clonotype. This chain uses TRBV12-3 or TRBV12-4 with TRBJ2-2; no firm D call. Trimming removed 7 bases from V and 1 base from J, with 10 bases in between. The CDR3 runs 14 residues. CDR3 sequence reads: CASTTELNTGELFF. Written as DNA, the CDR3 is TGTGCCAGCACTACCGAACTGAACACCGGGGAGCTGTTTTTT.

The chain uses TRBV18 and TRBJ1-1, with 9 bases lining up with TRBD1. This CDR3 has 16 amino acids. V lost 2 bases and J lost 1; bases outside the gene matches: 5. CDR1 is KGHSH and CDR2 is LQKENI in the germline V gene. Here the CDR3 reads CASSPSAGQGNTEAFF. CDR3 bases: TGTGCCAGCTCACCATCCGCGGGACAGGGGAACACTGAAGCTTTCTTT. The full variable domain, rest sourced from reference TRBV18 and TRBJ1-1, is NAGVMQNPRHLVRRRGQEARLRCSPMKGHSHVYWYRQLPEEGLKFMVYLQKENIIDESGMPKERFSAEFPKEGPSILRIQQVVRGDSAAYFCASSPSAGQGNTEAFFGQGTRLTVV.

In this sample, this clonotype turned up many times. The J gene is TRBJ2-7, the V gene TRBV6-5, with 12 bases that match TRBD2. The CDR3 runs to 14 residues. Germline V gene data show CDR1 as MNHEY and CDR2 as SVGAGI. The trim removed 4 bases at V and 7 bases at J, leaving 5 bases unmatched. CDR3 sequence reads: CASSWTSGVGEQYF. Here the CDR3 DNA reads TGTGCCAGCAGTTGGACTAGCGGGGTAGGAGAGCAGTACTTC.

This clonotype was detected ten times or more. The V call is TRBV12-3 or TRBV12-4, the J call TRBJ1-1; the match to TRBD1 covers 8 bases. The CDR3 consists of 14 residues. Trimming at V came to 2 bases and at J to 4 bases, leaving 3 bases not matched to a gene. CDR3 loop: CASSLQGATTEAFF. CDR3 sequence (DNA): TGTGCCAGCAGTTTACAGGGGGCAACCACTGAAGCTTTCTTT.

The chain combines TRBV5-1 with TRBJ1-1; no clear D gene. The CDR3 contains 13 residues. V lost 3 bases and J lost 5, with 11 bases in between. CDR1 is SGHRS, CDR2 YFSETQ, per germline. CDR3 amino acids: CASSSTWETEAFF. In DNA, the CDR3 is TGCGCCAGCAGCTCGACTTGGGAGACTGAAGCTTTCTTT.

The chain uses TRBV6-1 and TRBJ2-2; tentatively, D is TRBD1 (6 bases). Looked up from germline, CDR1 is MNHNS and CDR2 is SASEGT. The CDR3 is 16 amino acids. Trimming shortened V by 7 bases and J by 4 bases, and 19 bases separated the two germline ends. CDR3 region: CASTWDQGLSTGELFF. The CDR3 nucleotides read TGTGCCAGCACCTGGGACCAGGGGTTGAGCACCGGGGAGCTGTTTTTT.

Of note for this clonotype: At one of its ends the junction is not consistent with the germline gene, which may arise from a read error. This rearrangement joins TRBV12-3 or TRBV12-4 to TRBJ2-7, with a weak D call TRBD2 (5 bases). The CDR3 length is 14 residues. The CDR3 coding sequence is TGTGCCAGCAATTTAAACGGGATCCTCTACGAGCAGTACTTC. Its translation: CASNLNGILYEQYF.

Many counts were recorded for this clonotype. The rearrangement links TRBV28 to TRBJ1-6, with D perhaps TRBD1 (6 bases). This CDR3 has 14 amino acids. V was shortened by 7 bases and J by 4 bases, with 11 bases between the two germline ends. Germline V gives CDR1 MDHEN, CDR2 SYDVKM. The CDR3 bases are TGTGCCAGCATTGAACAGGGTTATAATTCACCCCTCCACTTT. Translation: CASIEQGYNSPLHF.

V is TRBV30 and J is TRBJ1-5; D is unclear. From germline, CDR1 is GTSNPN and CDR2 SVGIG (reference sequence). Deletions cut 1 base from V and 3 bases from J, with 7 bases between. The CDR3 loop spans 13 amino acids. CDR3 nucleotide sequence: TGTGCCTGGAGTGCGGGTTTCAATCAGCCCCAGCATTTT. Its translation is CAWSAGFNQPQHF.